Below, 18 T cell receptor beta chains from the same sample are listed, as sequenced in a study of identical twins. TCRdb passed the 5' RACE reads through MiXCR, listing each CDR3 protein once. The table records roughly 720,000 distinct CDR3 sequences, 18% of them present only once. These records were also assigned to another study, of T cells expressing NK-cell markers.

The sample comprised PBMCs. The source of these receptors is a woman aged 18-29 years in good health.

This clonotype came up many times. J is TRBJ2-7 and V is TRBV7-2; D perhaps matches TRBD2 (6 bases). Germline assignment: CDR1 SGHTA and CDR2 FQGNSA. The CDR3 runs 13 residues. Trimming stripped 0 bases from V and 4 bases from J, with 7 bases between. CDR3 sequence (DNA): TGTGCCAGCAGCTTAGCCGGGAGATACGAGCAGTACTTC. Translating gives CASSLAGRYEQYF.

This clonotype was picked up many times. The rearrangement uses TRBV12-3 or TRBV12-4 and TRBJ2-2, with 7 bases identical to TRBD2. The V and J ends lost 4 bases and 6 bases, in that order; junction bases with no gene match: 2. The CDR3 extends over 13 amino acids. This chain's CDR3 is CASSWGGAGELFF. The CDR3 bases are TGTGCCAGCAGTTGGGGAGGGGCCGGGGAGCTGTTTTTT.

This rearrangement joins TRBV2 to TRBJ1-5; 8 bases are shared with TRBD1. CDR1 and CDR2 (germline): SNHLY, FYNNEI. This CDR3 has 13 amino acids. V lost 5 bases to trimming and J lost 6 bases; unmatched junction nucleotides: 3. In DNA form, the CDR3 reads TGTGCCAGCAGTTCAGGGGGCACTCAGCCCCAGCATTTT. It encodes CASSSGGTQPQHF.

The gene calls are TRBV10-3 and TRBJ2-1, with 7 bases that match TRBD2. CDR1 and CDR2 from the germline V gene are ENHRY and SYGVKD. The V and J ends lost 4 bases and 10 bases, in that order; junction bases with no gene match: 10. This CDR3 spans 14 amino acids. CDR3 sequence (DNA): TGTGCCATCAGTGGGGGCGGGAGCATGCTCGAGCAGTTCTTC. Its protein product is CAISGGGSMLEQFF.

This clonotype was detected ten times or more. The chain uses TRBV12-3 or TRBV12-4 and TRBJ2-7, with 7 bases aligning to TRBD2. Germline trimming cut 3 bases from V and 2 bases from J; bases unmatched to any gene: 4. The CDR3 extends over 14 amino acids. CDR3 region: CASSLFGRTYEQYF. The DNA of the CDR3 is TGTGCCAGCAGTTTGTTCGGGAGGACCTACGAGCAGTACTTC.

The CDR3 DNA reads TGTGCCAGCATTCTAGCGGGGAAGGATGAGCAGTTCTTC. Its translation is CASILAGKDEQFF. The chain is built from TRBV6-1 and TRBJ2-1; 9 positions agree with TRBD2. In germline, CDR1 is MNHNS, CDR2 SASEGT. The CDR3 loop spans 13 amino acids. Trimming cost V 7 bases and J 8 bases; bases outside gene matches: 6.

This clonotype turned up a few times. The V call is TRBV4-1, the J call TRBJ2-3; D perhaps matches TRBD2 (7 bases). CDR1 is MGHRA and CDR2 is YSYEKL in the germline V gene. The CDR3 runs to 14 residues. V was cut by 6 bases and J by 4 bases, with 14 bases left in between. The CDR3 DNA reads TGCGCCAGCAGTTTGGGGGGGGCGGCAGATACGCAGTATTTT. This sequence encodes CASSLGGAADTQYF.

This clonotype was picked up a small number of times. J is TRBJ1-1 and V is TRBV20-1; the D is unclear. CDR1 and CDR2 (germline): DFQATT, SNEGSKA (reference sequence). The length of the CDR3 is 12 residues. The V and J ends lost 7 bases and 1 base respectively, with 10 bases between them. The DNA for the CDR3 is TGCAGTGTCCCTAGCCCGAACACTGAAGCTTTCTTT. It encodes CSVPSPNTEAFF.

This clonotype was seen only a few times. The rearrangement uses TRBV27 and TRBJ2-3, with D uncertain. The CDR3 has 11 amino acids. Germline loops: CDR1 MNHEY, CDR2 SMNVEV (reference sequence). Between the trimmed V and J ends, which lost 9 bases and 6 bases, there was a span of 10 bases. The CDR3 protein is CASIASDTQYF. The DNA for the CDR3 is TGTGCCAGTATCGCGTCCGATACGCAGTATTTT.

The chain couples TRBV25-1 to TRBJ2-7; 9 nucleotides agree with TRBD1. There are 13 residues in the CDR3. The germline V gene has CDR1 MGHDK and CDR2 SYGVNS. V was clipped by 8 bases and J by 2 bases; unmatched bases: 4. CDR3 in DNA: TGTGCCAGCTGGGGACAGGGAACCTACGAGCAGTACTTC. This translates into CASWGQGTYEQYF.

The CDR3, as DNA: TGCGCCAGCAGCTCCGATCCGGACAGGGGCATAACCCTTCCAGAGACCCAGTACTTC. As protein: CASSSDPDRGITLPETQYF. The chain carries TRBV5-1 and TRBJ2-5, with 9 bases identical to TRBD1. Germline CDR1 reads SGHRS; CDR2 reads YFSETQ. J lost 4 bases, V lost 3 bases, and 19 bases had no gene match. This CDR3 is built from 19 residues.

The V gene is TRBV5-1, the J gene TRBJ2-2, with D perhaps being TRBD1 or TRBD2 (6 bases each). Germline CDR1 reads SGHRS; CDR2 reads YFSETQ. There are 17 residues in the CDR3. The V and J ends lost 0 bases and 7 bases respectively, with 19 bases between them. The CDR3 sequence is CASSLAGGDRTGGELFF. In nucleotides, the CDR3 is TGCGCCAGCAGCTTGGCCGGGGGAGACAGGACGGGCGGGGAGCTGTTTTTT. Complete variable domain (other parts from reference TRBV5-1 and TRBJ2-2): KAGVTQTPRYLIKTRGQQVTLSCSPISGHRSVSWYQQTPGQGLQFLFEYFSETQRNKGNFPGRFSGRQFSNSRSEMNVSTLELGDSALYLCASSLAGGDRTGGELFFGEGSRLTVL.

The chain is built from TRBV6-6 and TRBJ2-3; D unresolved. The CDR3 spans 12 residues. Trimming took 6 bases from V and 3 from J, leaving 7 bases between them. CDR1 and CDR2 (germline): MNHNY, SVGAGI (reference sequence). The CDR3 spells CASRDATDTQYF. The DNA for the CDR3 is TGTGCCAGCAGGGACGCGACAGATACGCAGTATTTT.

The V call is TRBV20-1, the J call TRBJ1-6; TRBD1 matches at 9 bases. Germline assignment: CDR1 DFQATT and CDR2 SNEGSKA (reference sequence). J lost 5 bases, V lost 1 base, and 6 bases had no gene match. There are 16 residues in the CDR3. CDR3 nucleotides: TGCAGTGCTAGAGTCACAGGGGGCGCTCATAATTCACCCCTCCACTTT. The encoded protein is CSARVTGGAHNSPLHF.

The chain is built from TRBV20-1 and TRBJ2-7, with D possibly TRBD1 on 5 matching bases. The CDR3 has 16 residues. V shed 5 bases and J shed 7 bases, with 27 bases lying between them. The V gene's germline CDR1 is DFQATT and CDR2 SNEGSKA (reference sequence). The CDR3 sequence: CSAWERQHSTGLEQYF. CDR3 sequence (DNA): TGCAGTGCTTGGGAAAGACAGCACTCTACGGGTCTGGAGCAGTACTTC.

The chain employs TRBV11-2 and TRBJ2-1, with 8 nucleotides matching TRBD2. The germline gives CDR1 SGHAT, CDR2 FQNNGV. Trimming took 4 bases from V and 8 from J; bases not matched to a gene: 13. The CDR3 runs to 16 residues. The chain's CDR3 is CASSSYRAGGWDEQFF. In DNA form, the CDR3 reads TGTGCCAGCAGCTCATACCGCGCGGGGGGCTGGGATGAGCAGTTCTTC.

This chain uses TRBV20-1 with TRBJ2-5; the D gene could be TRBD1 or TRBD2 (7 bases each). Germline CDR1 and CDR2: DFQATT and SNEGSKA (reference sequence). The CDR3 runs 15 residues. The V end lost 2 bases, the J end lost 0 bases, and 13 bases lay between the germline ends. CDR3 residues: CSARPGGAYQETQYF. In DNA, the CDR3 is TGCAGTGCTAGACCAGGGGGGGCGTACCAAGAGACCCAGTACTTC.

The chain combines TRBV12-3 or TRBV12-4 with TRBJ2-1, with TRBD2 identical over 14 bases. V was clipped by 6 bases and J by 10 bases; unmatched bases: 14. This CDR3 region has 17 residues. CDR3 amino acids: CASSGLAGGLAPGEQFF. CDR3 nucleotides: TGTGCCAGCAGCGGACTAGCGGGGGGATTAGCCCCAGGCGAGCAGTTCTTC.